This T cell receptor (beta chain) was documented in a study of blood T cell repertoires in COVID-19. Study context: Samples of COVID-19 (acute and convalescent) were obtained from the United States, Italy and Spain. PBMCs, B-cell-depleted T cells, or T cells were the source of the cDNA or gDNA that made up the material.

Germline V gives CDR1 MDHEN, CDR2 SYDVKM. The CDR3 loop spans 15 amino acids. V trimming: 7 bases; J trimming: 2 bases; junction bases outside the gene matches: 9. In the original processing: Amplification with reference gene primers provided the estimates of nucleated cell counts. Data came from immunoSEQ multiplex PCR; TCRdb stores just in-frame clones and leaves some out. From that table come the V and J calls and clone size; the DNA was used to work out D and trimming. Among more than 95,000 clones, 86% were seen once, and the ten largest hold roughly 8%. Sequenced sample: peripheral blood. V gene TRBV28 combines with J gene TRBJ2-5, with TRBD1 identical over 8 bases. This receptor was obtained from a man aged 65-85 years who had recovered from COVID-19. CDR3 sequence (DNA): TGTGCCAGCAACCTCAGGGGGCTTGGGCAAGAGACCCAGTACTTC. Translation: CASNLRGLGQETQYF.